Presented here are 21 T cell receptor beta chains from one specimen sequenced in a study of T-cell reconstitution after alpha-beta-depleted transplantation in children. The TCRbeta library was prepared with unique molecular identifiers. One entry per CDR3 protein, called by TCRdb with MiXCR from the PCR reads. The table has about 980,000 distinct CDR3 sequences, 25% to 30% seen once. The source material was PBMCs, mostly from graft donor cells, sampled 360 days after TCRalphabeta/CD19-depleted stem cell transplant. These receptors all stem from a boy under two years old who had a stem cell transplant for SCID, so the T cells may come from the graft donor.

The J gene is TRBJ2-3, the V gene TRBV11-2; 9 bases align to TRBD2. CDR1 is SGHAT and CDR2 is FQNNGV in the germline V gene. The CDR3 is made up of 16 amino acids. J gave up 7 bases and V 1 base, and 9 bases lay outside the gene matches. The DNA for the CDR3 is TGTGCCAGCAGCTTAGGAGCTAGCGGGATCAAATATACGCAGTATTTT. Translating gives CASSLGASGIKYTQYF.

This clonotype was counted only a few times. The chain carries TRBV12-3 or TRBV12-4 and TRBJ1-6, with unresolved D. Trimming removed 3 bases from V and 7 bases from J, with 16 bases in between. CDR3 length: 16 residues. The CDR3 nucleotides are TGTGCCAGCAGTTTGGATCCGGGAATAAAGAATTCACCCCTCCACTTT. Amino acids: CASSLDPGIKNSPLHF.

The genes are TRBV5-1 and TRBJ2-7; a weak D match, TRBD1 (6 bases). There are 15 residues in the CDR3. Between the trimmed V and J ends, which lost 2 bases and 1 base, there was a span of 13 bases. Germline V CDR1 and CDR2: SGHRS, YFSETQ. The CDR3 region has the DNA TGCGCCAGCAGCTTAACAGGGCCTACGTCCTACGAGCAGTACTTC. Amino acids: CASSLTGPTSYEQYF.

The rearrangement uses TRBV12-3 or TRBV12-4 and TRBJ2-5; 9 positions match TRBD2. After removal of 6 bases from V and 3 bases from J, the junction contained 8 bases not matched to a gene. The CDR3 is 15 amino acids. CDR3 protein: CASSYTGTSKETQYF. CDR3 nucleotide sequence: TGTGCCAGCAGCTATACAGGGACTAGCAAAGAGACCCAGTACTTC.

The chain links TRBV12-3 or TRBV12-4 to TRBJ2-1; 7 bases are a match to TRBD1. The V gene end was trimmed by 2 bases and the J gene end by 3 bases; junction bases not matched to a gene: 13. The CDR3 spans 18 residues. The CDR3 loop reads CASSLRQGTFPDYNEQFF. CDR3 bases: TGTGCCAGCAGTTTAAGACAGGGCACGTTCCCCGACTACAATGAGCAGTTCTTC.

This clonotype came up a few times. The chain combines TRBV20-1 with TRBJ2-3; D gene ambiguous. The V end lost 0 bases, the J end lost 6 bases, and 10 bases lay between the germline ends. The CDR3 is 13 residues long. The germline gives CDR1 DFQATT, CDR2 SNEGSKA (reference sequence). Here the CDR3 reads CSAREGLSDTQYF. The CDR3 nucleotides read TGCAGTGCTAGAGAGGGCCTATCCGATACGCAGTATTTT.

The rearrangement joins TRBV5-1 to TRBJ2-5, with a weak D call TRBD1 (5 bases). This CDR3 has 15 amino acids. Germline V lookup: CDR1 SGHRS, CDR2 YFSETQ. Trimming took 2 bases from V and 5 from J, leaving 16 bases between them. The CDR3 region is CASSFRAGRRETQYF. In DNA form, the CDR3 reads TGCGCCAGCAGCTTTAGAGCAGGGCGACGGGAGACCCAGTACTTC.

The V gene is TRBV4-1, the J gene TRBJ2-1, with D tentatively TRBD1 (6 bases). The germline V and J ends were trimmed by 2 bases and 8 bases, with 10 bases remaining between them. Looked up from germline, CDR1 is MGHRA and CDR2 is YSYEKL. This CDR3 has 13 amino acids. CDR3 coding DNA: TGCGCCAGCAGCCAAACAGGGTTCGATGAGCAGTTCTTC. Encoded protein: CASSQTGFDEQFF.

This clonotype turned up a few times. The genes are TRBV28 and TRBJ1-4; no clear D. V lost 8 bases, J lost 7 bases, and 14 bases lay in between. This CDR3 has 13 amino acids. The V gene's germline CDR1 is MDHEN and CDR2 SYDVKM. CDR3 DNA: TGTGCCAGCTTAGGGCGGGAAGGTGAAAAACTGTTTTTT. Residues: CASLGREGEKLFF.

The rearrangement uses TRBV5-1 and TRBJ1-4; D call uncertain. V was pared by 0 bases and J by 5 bases, with 8 bases between. This CDR3 contains 14 residues. The germline V gene encodes CDR1 SGHRS and CDR2 YFSETQ. CDR3 nucleotide sequence: TGCGCCAGCAGCTTGGAAAGGGCGAATGAAAAACTGTTTTTT. Translating it yields CASSLERANEKLFF.

V is TRBV12-3 or TRBV12-4 and J is TRBJ2-3; TRBD1 aligns across 10 bases. Trimming at V came to 5 bases and at J to 1 base, leaving 9 bases not matched to a gene. This CDR3 contains 17 residues. In nucleotides, the CDR3 is TGTGCCAGCAGTGGGGGGACAGGGGCTCCCGGCACAGATACGCAGTATTTT. Translation gives CASSGGTGAPGTDTQYF.

In this sample, this clonotype turned up a few times. J is TRBJ1-5 and V is TRBV7-3; D possibly corresponds to TRBD1 (6 bases). This CDR3 is 14 amino acids long. Trimming took 10 bases from V and 4 from J, leaving 17 bases between them. CDR1 SGHTA and CDR2 FQGTGA come from the germline V gene. The CDR3 DNA reads TGTGCCACCGACCCAGGGGTAGGGAATCAGCCCCAGCATTTT. This encodes CATDPGVGNQPQHF.

This clonotype was seen many times. The V and J genes are TRBV28 and TRBJ2-1; TRBD2 aligns across 9 bases. The CDR3 spans 18 residues. Germline V gives CDR1 MDHEN, CDR2 SYDVKM. V was pared by 1 base and J by 4 bases, with 11 bases of the junction left unmatched. The CDR3 protein is CASSLYGGGVRRYNEQFF. In nucleotides, the CDR3 is TGTGCCAGCAGTTTATATGGCGGGGGGGTTAGGCGATACAATGAGCAGTTCTTC.

This clonotype was found many times. Relative to the germline gene, one junction end is altered; a read error may explain this. V is TRBV5-1 and J is TRBJ2-1; D tentatively reads TRBD1 or TRBD2 (6 bases each). Germline CDR1 SGHRS, CDR2 YFSETQ. CDR3 length: 15 residues. CDR3 sequence reads: CASSLGGESYNEQFF. CDR3 bases: TGTGCCAGCAGCTTGGGGGGCGAGTCCTACAATGAGCAGTTCTTC.

The chain carries TRBV10-3 and TRBJ1-2, with 7 bases lining up with TRBD1. With 4 bases clipped from V and 1 base from J, the junction kept 12 bases outside the gene matches. Germline V CDR1 and CDR2: ENHRY, SYGVKD. The CDR3 extends over 17 amino acids. Here the CDR3 DNA reads TGTGCCATCAGTGGCAGGGTTGGGGACAGTCTTAACTATGGCTACACCTTC. Protein sequence: CAISGRVGDSLNYGYTF.

The V gene is TRBV2, the J gene TRBJ2-3, with 7 bases lining up with TRBD2. Germline V gives CDR1 SNHLY, CDR2 FYNNEI. The trim removed 7 bases at V and 5 bases at J, leaving 9 bases unmatched. CDR3 size: 14 residues. Written as DNA, the CDR3 is TGTGCCAGCAATCTAGCGGAGGGAATAGATACGCAGTATTTT. This sequence encodes CASNLAEGIDTQYF. Full variable domain (missing parts from reference TRBV2 and TRBJ2-3): EPEVTQTPSHQVTQMGQEVILRCVPISNHLYFYWYRQILGQKVEFLVSFYNNEISEKSEIFDDQFSVERPDGSNFTLKIRSTKLEDSAMYFCASNLAEGIDTQYFGPGTRLTVL.

This clonotype was detected a few times. The V and J genes are TRBV20-1 and TRBJ2-7; perhaps TRBD1 as D (6 bases). The CDR3 spans 13 residues. V was pared by 3 bases and J by 0 bases, with 9 bases between. Germline V gene lookup returns CDR1 DFQATT and CDR2 SNEGSKA (reference sequence). The CDR3 reads CSASQGNSYEQYF. Written as DNA, the CDR3 is TGCAGTGCTAGTCAGGGGAACTCCTACGAGCAGTACTTC.

This clonotype was picked up a small number of times. The chain has TRBV5-8 and TRBJ1-1; TRBD1 aligns across 9 bases. CDR1 and CDR2 (germline): SGHTS, YDEGEE. This CDR3 comprises 13 residues. J lost 10 bases, V lost 4 bases, and 8 bases had no gene match. DNA for the CDR3: TGTGCCAGCAGCCCAAACAGGGGGCTAGGAGCTTTCTTT. It is translated as CASSPNRGLGAFF.

The chain couples TRBV28 to TRBJ2-2; D not certain. From germline, CDR1 is MDHEN and CDR2 SYDVKM. Between the trimmed V and J ends, which lost 8 bases and 2 bases, there was a span of 9 bases. This CDR3 has 13 amino acids. CDR3 loop: CASGSGNTGELFF. The CDR3 DNA reads as TGTGCCAGCGGCTCTGGTAACACCGGGGAGCTGTTTTTT.

This clonotype was seen a handful of times. The rearrangement links TRBV6-5 to TRBJ1-1; possible D gene TRBD1, 5 bases. Trimming cost V 2 bases and J 0 bases, with 10 bases left between them. CDR1 and CDR2 from the germline V gene are MNHEY and SVGAGI. This CDR3 is built from 15 residues. This chain's CDR3 is CASSYAPGLNTEAFF. The DNA of the CDR3 is TGTGCCAGCAGTTACGCCCCGGGACTGAACACTGAAGCTTTCTTT.

V usage is TRBV11-2 and J usage is TRBJ2-5; 11 nucleotides match TRBD1. Trimming cost V 4 bases and J 4 bases; bases outside gene matches: 5. The CDR3 contains 15 residues. Germline V CDR1 and CDR2: SGHAT, FQNNGV. The CDR3 here is CASSSSGQGAETQYF. The CDR3 nucleotides read TGTGCCAGCAGCTCTAGCGGACAGGGGGCAGAGACCCAGTACTTC.